A selection of T cell receptor beta chains follows, all from one sample in a study of blood T cell repertoires in COVID-19. Clones were read by immunoSEQ multiplex PCR, and TCRdb kept only the in-frame ones, dropping some. The data contain 350,000 to 400,000 clones, roughly 91% of them singletons. The material sequenced was PBMCs or T cells enriched from blood (not recorded which). The receptors were sampled from a young woman who had recovered from COVID-19. CDR3s include the opening cysteine and the closing phenylalanine or tryptophan. Each record gives: J gene, D gene, V gene, clone size, CDR3 DNA, CDR3 protein. A D gene is named only where the DNA matches it firmly. Size values are once, few and many counts, or a class for expanded clones, and some rows have none.

>TRBJ2-3|TRBD2|TRBV24-1|-
TGTGCCACCAGTGATTTCGGACTAGAGAAGAGCACAGATACGCAGTATTTT
CATSDFGLEKSTDTQYF
>TRBJ1-1|TRBD1|TRBV9|-
TGTGCCAGCAGCCTCTCTCAGGGGGGCACTGAAGCTTTCTTT
CASSLSQGGTEAFF
>TRBJ1-1|TRBD1|TRBV7-9|-
TGTGCCAGCAGCCCGGGACAGGGGAGTACTGAAGCTTTCTTT
CASSPGQGSTEAFF
>TRBJ1-4|-|TRBV18|-
TGTGCCAGCTCAGGGACTAGTGAAAAACTGTTTTTT
CASSGTSEKLFF
>TRBJ2-1|TRBD2|TRBV11-2|-
TGTGCCAGCAGCTTACGTGCTAGCGGGACACCTTCTGGCAATGAGCAGTTCTTC
CASSLRASGTPSGNEQFF
>TRBJ2-7|-|TRBV18|-
TGTGCCAGCTCACCACCTGGCCCGTACTCCTACGAGCAGTACTTC
CASSPPGPYSYEQYF
>TRBJ1-5|TRBD1|TRBV2|once
TGTGCCAGCAGTGGACAGGGGGGAAGCAATCAGCCCCAGCATTTT
CASSGQGGSNQPQHF
>TRBJ2-2|-|TRBV7-2|-
TGTGCCAGCAGCCACCGGGATACAAGGACCGGGGAGCTGTTTTTT
CASSHRDTRTGELFF
>TRBJ2-1|-|TRBV2|-
TGTGCCAGCGTCGGACAGAGTTTCTACAATGAGCAGTTCTTC
CASVGQSFYNEQFF
>TRBJ1-5|-|TRBV2|few
TGTGCCAGCAGTGAACCGGGAAGGGGCAATCAGCCCCAGCATTTT
CASSEPGRGNQPQHF
>TRBJ1-2|TRBD1|TRBV6-5|-
TGTGCCAGCAGTTTGACGACAGGGGGCGGCTATGGCTACACCTTC
CASSLTTGGGYGYTF
>TRBJ1-4|TRBD1|TRBV5-4|-
TGTGCCAGCCGCCGAGGGGACAGGGCAAATGAAAAACTGTTTTTT
CASRRGDRANEKLFF
>TRBJ1-2|-|TRBV27|-
TGTGCCAGCAGTTTAGCTGGGGGCGCGGCCCTACTCTATGGCTACACCTTC
CASSLAGGAALLYGYTF
>TRBJ2-7|TRBD1|TRBV6-5|-
TGTGCCAGCAGCCAACCTCAGGGACAGGGATACGAGCAGTACTTC
CASSQPQGQGYEQYF
>TRBJ2-7|TRBD2|TRBV5-1|few
TGCGCCAGCAGCTTGGAACTAGCGGTCGACGAGCAGTACTTC
CASSLELAVDEQYF
>TRBJ1-1|-|TRBV6-5|-
TGTGCGATCGGTATGAACACTGAAGCTTTCTTT
CAIGMNTEAFF
>TRBJ2-7|TRBD1|TRBV29-1|-
TGCAGCGTCGCGGGACAGGGAAATTCCTACGAGCAGTACTTC
CSVAGQGNSYEQYF
>TRBJ1-2|-|TRBV11-2|-
TGTGCCAGCAGCTTTACCGGGGTTCTTTATGGCTACACCTTC
CASSFTGVLYGYTF
>TRBJ1-1|-|TRBV4-1|-
TGCGCCAGCAGCCAAGGATCATTGGCAGGGCCTGAAGCTTTCTTT
CASSQGSLAGPEAFF
>TRBJ2-3|-|TRBV6-5|-
TGTGCCAGCAGTTACAGACAGGCCCCTAACACAGATACGCAGTATTTT
CASSYRQAPNTDTQYF
>TRBJ1-1|TRBD1|TRBV27|once
TGTGCCAGCACCCTAAGGGGGCCCCCCCGCGGGGAAGCTTTCTTT
CASTLRGPPRGEAFF
>TRBJ2-5|TRBD1|TRBV7-6|-
TGTGCCAGCAGCCCCAACAGGGGGCTACAAGAGACCCAGTACTTC
CASSPNRGLQETQYF
>TRBJ2-2|-|TRBV5-4|once
TGTGCCAGCAGCCTCGAATCGACTTGGAACACCGGGGAGCTGTTTTTT
CASSLESTWNTGELFF
>TRBJ1-1|TRBD1|TRBV5-6|-
TGTGCCAGCAGCTTCAGGGGGTACACTGAAGCTTTCTTT
CASSFRGYTEAFF
>TRBJ2-2|TRBD2|TRBV4-3|many
TGCGCCAGCACATCCTCGCGGGGGAAGGACACCGGGGAGCTGTTTTTT
CASTSSRGKDTGELFF
>TRBJ2-7|-|TRBV18|-
TGTGCCAGCTCACCTGACTCGGGGGAGCAGTACTTC
CASSPDSGEQYF
>TRBJ1-5|-|TRBV19|-
TGTGCCAGTAGTATTCGACAGAATCAGCCCCAGCATTTT
CASSIRQNQPQHF
>TRBJ1-1|-|TRBV30|-
TGTGCCAGCTCTCAGACAGATATGAACACTGAAGCTTTCTTT
CASSQTDMNTEAFF
>TRBJ1-1|-|TRBV5-1|-
TGCGCCAGCAGCTTGGTAATGGTGGGAGGTGGCACTGAAGCTTTCTTT
CASSLVMVGGGTEAFF
>TRBJ2-5|-|TRBV4-1|-
TGCGCCAGCAGCCAAGTGGCAGGGTATCAAGAGACCCAGTACTTC
CASSQVAGYQETQYF
>TRBJ1-2|-|TRBV12-3/TRBV12-4|-
TGTGCCAGCAGTTCCGCGGACACCTACACCTTC
CASSSADTYTF
>TRBJ2-6|-|TRBV21-1|-
TGTGCCAGCAGCAAATTGGGACAGGGGACAGGGGCCAACGTCCTGACTTTC
CASSKLGQGTGANVLTF
>TRBJ1-3|TRBD1|TRBV13|few
TGTGCCAGCAGCTCACGAATGCCGGGACAGGGAAGCTCTGGAAACACCATATATTTT
CASSSRMPGQGSSGNTIYF
>TRBJ2-3|TRBD1|TRBV11-2|-
TGTGCCAGCAGCTTAATCAGGGGGCTGAGGGCAGATACGCAGTATTTT
CASSLIRGLRADTQYF
>TRBJ1-1|TRBD1|TRBV11-2|-
TGTGCCAGCAGCTCACGGTGGACAGGAGTGAACACTGAAGCTTTCTTT
CASSSRWTGVNTEAFF
>TRBJ1-1|-|TRBV2|few
TGTGCCAGCAGTGTCGGCAGGGATAATACTGAAGCTTTCTTT
CASSVGRDNTEAFF
>TRBJ1-5|TRBD1|TRBV11-2|-
TGTGCCAGCAGCGGCACCGGGACAGGGGTTCAGCCCCAGCATTTT
CASSGTGTGVQPQHF
>TRBJ1-1|-|TRBV19|-
TGTGCCAGTAGTCTGGACAGAATGAACACTGAAGCTTTCTTT
CASSLDRMNTEAFF
>TRBJ2-1|TRBD2|TRBV27|-
TGTGCCAGTACCTTAGCGGGGGGGCGAACCTACAATGAGCAGTTCTTC
CASTLAGGRTYNEQFF
>TRBJ2-7|-|TRBV7-2|-
TGTGCCAGCAGCTTAAAGGGACACAGTCCCCACGAGCAGTACTTC
CASSLKGHSPHEQYF
>TRBJ1-1|-|TRBV21-1|-
TGTGCCAGCAGCGGGGGGGAGATGAACACTGAAGCTTTCTTT
CASSGGEMNTEAFF
>TRBJ1-2|TRBD1|TRBV25-1|-
TGTGCCAGCAGTGATACGGACAGGGTTTACTATGGCTACACCTTC
CASSDTDRVYYGYTF
>TRBJ1-1|-|TRBV10-2|few
TGCGCCAGCAGTGAACTCCCACGAAGTGAGTCCTCGGGAGCTTTCTTT
CASSELPRSESSGAFF